Shown below are 23 T cell receptor beta chains from a single sample sequenced in a study of blood T cell repertoires in COVID-19. Profiled with immunoSEQ multiplex PCR; TCRdb holds only in-frame clones, not every one. The data show about 370,000 clones, with roughly 90% seen just once and 3% held by the top ten. The material sequenced was peripheral blood. The receptors were sampled from a woman aged 30 to 39 with COVID-19, enrolled during active disease.

The CDR3 DNA sequence: TGTGCCAGCAGTTTATCTCTTACTGGTGAGCAGTTCTTC. It is translated as CASSLSLTGEQFF. V usage is TRBV27 and J usage is TRBJ2-1; the D is unclear. The CDR3 is 13 amino acids. From germline, CDR1 is MNHEY and CDR2 SMNVEV (reference sequence). V shed 0 bases and J shed 9 bases, with 9 bases lying between them.

This clone showed up just once. The rearrangement joins TRBV20-1 to TRBJ2-1; D is undetermined. CDR3 length: 14 amino acids. Trimming pared 3 bases from V and 0 bases from J, leaving 9 bases between. Germline CDR1 DFQATT, CDR2 SNEGSKA (reference sequence). CDR3 sequence reads: CSASYFRSYNEQFF. The CDR3 DNA follows: TGCAGTGCTAGTTATTTCCGCTCCTACAATGAGCAGTTCTTC.

This clone is a singleton in its sample. CDR3 residues: CASSQTGLYPSGANVLTF. The CDR3 coding sequence is TGCGCCAGCAGCCAGACGGGGTTATATCCTTCGGGGGCCAACGTCCTGACTTTC. The V and J genes are TRBV4-3 and TRBJ2-6; possibly TRBD2 for D (5 bases). The CDR3 consists of 18 residues. CDR1 is LGHNA, CDR2 YSLEER, per germline. Trimming stripped 3 bases from V and 4 bases from J, with 19 bases between.

This clone was picked up one time. In DNA, the CDR3 is TGTGCCAGCAGTTTGTCGCGGGAGCAGTACTTC. Protein product: CASSLSREQYF. The chain carries TRBV6-2 or TRBV6-3 and TRBJ2-7; D gene ambiguous. V dropped 4 bases and J dropped 7 bases, with 8 bases sitting between them. Looked up from germline, CDR1 is MNHEY and CDR2 is SVGEGT. The CDR3 contains 11 residues.

The chain is built from TRBV15 and TRBJ2-7, with D possibly TRBD2 on 6 matching bases. The V end was cut by 3 bases, the J end by 3 bases, with 18 bases between. The CDR3 has 16 residues. The V gene's germline CDR1 is LNHNV and CDR2 YYDKDF (reference sequence). Written as DNA, the CDR3 is TGTGCCACCAGCAGGTCTCCTCGGGGGTCCCTCTACGAGCAGTACTTC. Translation: CATSRSPRGSLYEQYF.

The rearrangement links TRBV5-5 to TRBJ2-1, with TRBD2 identical over 9 bases. The V gene's germline CDR1 is SGHKS and CDR2 YYEKEE (reference sequence). V lost 7 bases to trimming and J lost 7 bases; unmatched junction nucleotides: 18. The CDR3 totals 17 residues. CDR3 protein: CASGRGAGGPGRNEQFF. Written as DNA, the CDR3 is TGTGCCAGCGGGAGGGGTGCGGGAGGGCCTGGGCGGAATGAGCAGTTCTTC. The complete variable domain, with remaining parts taken from reference TRBV5-5 and TRBJ2-1, reads DAGVTQSPTHLIKTRGQQVTLRCSPISGHKSVSWYQQVLGQGPQFIFQYYEKEERGRGNFPDRFSARQFPNYSSELNVNALLLGDSALYLCASGRGAGGPGRNEQFFGPGTRLTVL.

The chain has TRBV29-1 and TRBJ1-2, with 11 bases identical to TRBD1. Germline trimming cut 6 bases from V and 6 bases from J; bases unmatched to any gene: 12. This CDR3 has 15 amino acids. Germline V CDR1 and CDR2: SQVTM, ANQGSEA. CDR3: CSVRTGGLTPHGYTF. CDR3 bases: TGCAGCGTCCGGACAGGGGGCCTTACCCCCCATGGCTACACCTTC.

The chain recombines TRBV18 with TRBJ2-7, with 9 bases that match TRBD2. Trimming removed 6 bases from V and 4 bases from J; junction bases left unmatched: 10. In germline, CDR1 is KGHSH, CDR2 LQKENI. The CDR3 is made up of 15 amino acids. The CDR3 DNA follows: TGTGCCAGCTCGGGGAAAGGGCTAGCGGGGTACGAGCAGTACTTC. This gives the protein CASSGKGLAGYEQYF.

The chain is built from TRBV19 and TRBJ1-6; D ambiguous. The CDR3 is 14 residues long. Looked up from germline, CDR1 is LNHDA and CDR2 is SQIVND (reference sequence). Trimming pared 4 bases from V and 8 bases from J, leaving 12 bases between. The CDR3 is CASSKDWGYSPLHF. Written as DNA, the CDR3 is TGTGCCAGTAGTAAGGACTGGGGTTATTCACCCCTCCACTTT.

The chain employs TRBV5-6 and TRBJ2-3, with TRBD2 matching over 10 bases. Trimming took 1 base from V and 0 from J; bases not matched to a gene: 2. There are 16 residues in the CDR3. CDR1 is SGHDT and CDR2 is YYEEEE in the germline V gene. CDR3 amino acids: CASSLTSGDSTDTQYF. The CDR3 DNA follows: TGTGCCAGCAGCTTGACTAGCGGGGACAGCACAGATACGCAGTATTTT.

V is TRBV4-1 and J is TRBJ2-5; 9 bases match TRBD2. The CDR3 is 15 amino acids. Germline values: CDR1 MGHRA, CDR2 YSYEKL. V lost 8 bases to trimming and J lost 0 bases; unmatched junction nucleotides: 7. The CDR3 is CASRPASGNQETQYF. As DNA, the CDR3 is TGCGCCAGCCGCCCGGCTAGCGGGAACCAAGAGACCCAGTACTTC.

This chain links TRBV12-3 or TRBV12-4 with TRBJ1-1; the D gene is possibly TRBD1 (5 bases). V lost 4 bases to trimming and J lost 2 bases, with 8 bases between them. The CDR3 has 13 amino acids. CDR3: CASSSQGNTEAFF. Written as DNA, the CDR3 is TGTGCCAGCAGTTCCCAGGGTAACACTGAAGCTTTCTTT.

The chain joins TRBV5-6 to TRBJ1-2, with 7 bases fitting TRBD1. This CDR3 comprises 14 residues. V lost 4 bases to trimming and J lost 6 bases; unmatched junction nucleotides: 9. From germline, CDR1 is SGHDT and CDR2 YYEEEE. This CDR3 reads CASSTRQGGNGYTF. The DNA of the CDR3 is TGTGCCAGCAGCACCCGACAGGGAGGTAATGGCTACACCTTC.

This sequence joins TRBV29-1 and TRBJ2-5; weak D call: TRBD1 (6 bases). The germline V gene has CDR1 SQVTM and CDR2 ANQGSEA. The CDR3 sequence is 12 residues long. Between the trimmed V and J ends, which lost 7 bases and 2 bases, there was a span of 11 bases. CDR3 residues: CSGKGVQETQYF. DNA of the CDR3: TGCAGCGGTAAGGGGGTGCAAGAGACCCAGTACTTC. The full variable domain, with the rest looked up from reference TRBV29-1 and TRBJ2-5, is SAVISQKPSRDICQRGTSLTIQCQVDSQVTMMFWYRQQPGQSLTLIATANQGSEATYESGFVIDKFPISRPNLTFSTLTVSNMSPEDSSIYLCSGKGVQETQYFGPGTRLLVL.

The chain joins TRBV6-5 to TRBJ1-5; TRBD1 matches 7 bases. The germline V gene encodes CDR1 MNHEY and CDR2 SVGAGI. The CDR3 contains 14 residues. The trim removed 7 bases at V and 2 bases at J, leaving 5 bases unmatched. The CDR3 region is CASKTGLGNQPQHF. In DNA form, the CDR3 reads TGTGCCAGCAAGACAGGGCTGGGCAATCAGCCCCAGCATTTT.

V and J are TRBV4-1 and TRBJ2-1, with D possibly matching TRBD1 (6 bases). The CDR3 runs to 15 residues. CDR1 is MGHRA, CDR2 YSYEKL, per germline. The V gene lost 5 bases and the J gene lost 4 bases, with 15 bases spanning the gap. The CDR3 DNA sequence: TGCGCCAGCAGCGAAGGGGGAAAGGGGTACAATGAGCAGTTCTTC. Translating it yields CASSEGGKGYNEQFF.

This sequence joins TRBV30 and TRBJ2-1; 10 nucleotides align to TRBD1. Germline V gene sequence: CDR1 GTSNPN, CDR2 SVGIG (reference sequence). With 5 bases clipped from V and 5 bases from J, the junction kept 21 bases outside the gene matches. The length of the CDR3 is 19 residues. DNA of the CDR3: TGTGCCTGGTTGGGCGACCGGTGGGCTGGGGACAGGGGCCACAATGAGCAGTTCTTC. Residues: CAWLGDRWAGDRGHNEQFF.

The chain couples TRBV2 to TRBJ1-2, with a possible D match to TRBD1 (6 bases). Germline loops: CDR1 SNHLY, CDR2 FYNNEI. The V end was cut by 0 bases, the J end by 7 bases, with 12 bases between. The CDR3 extends over 14 amino acids. As DNA, the CDR3 is TGTGCCAGCAGTGAAGCGGGCAGGGGTGGTGGCTACACCTTC. Protein: CASSEAGRGGGYTF.

This sequence joins TRBV27 and TRBJ1-1; TRBD1 might be the D (5 bases). The CDR3 contains 15 residues. V lost 6 bases and J 2 bases, leaving 16 bases between the germline ends. Per the germline V gene, CDR1 is MNHEY and CDR2 is SMNVEV (reference sequence). CDR3 region: CASRSPGARNTEAFF. The CDR3 bases are TGTGCCAGCAGAAGTCCTGGGGCTCGAAACACTGAAGCTTTCTTT.

V gene TRBV11-3 combines with J gene TRBJ2-3; 7 nucleotides line up with TRBD2. The CDR3 totals 15 residues. J gave up 1 base and V 2 bases, and 3 bases lay outside the gene matches. Germline CDR1 SGHNT, CDR2 YENEEA. This CDR3 reads CASSLREGGTDTQYF. In DNA, the CDR3 is TGTGCCAGCAGCTTAAGGGAGGGAGGCACAGATACGCAGTATTTT.

This chain links TRBV9 with TRBJ2-3; D is perhaps TRBD2 (6 bases). The CDR3 has 14 residues. In germline, CDR1 is SGDLS, CDR2 YYNGEE. Trimming removed 2 bases from V and 6 bases from J, with 13 bases in between. DNA for the CDR3: TGTGCCAGCAGCGTTAAACCAGCGGGCGATACGCAGTATTTT. It translates to CASSVKPAGDTQYF.

The CDR3 spells CASSLVAHSQETQYF. As DNA, the CDR3 is TGTGCCAGCAGCTTAGTAGCCCATTCTCAAGAGACCCAGTACTTC. J is TRBJ2-5 and V is TRBV7-8; D is unclear. The germline gives CDR1 SGHVS, CDR2 FQNEAQ. The CDR3 is 15 amino acids. Trimming cost V 1 base and J 2 bases, with 11 bases left between them. The entire variable domain, with the rest obtained from reference TRBV7-8 and TRBJ2-5, is as follows: GAGVSQSPRYKVAKRGQDVALRCDPISGHVSLFWYQQALGQGPEFLTYFQNEAQLDKSGLPSDRFFAERPEGSVSTLKIQRTQQEDSAVYLCASSLVAHSQETQYFGPGTRLLVL.

The genes are TRBV27 and TRBJ2-3; D might be TRBD2 (5 bases). Between the trimmed V and J ends, which lost 2 bases and 10 bases, there was a span of 16 bases. Germline V CDR1 and CDR2: MNHEY, SMNVEV (reference sequence). CDR3 length: 14 amino acids. The CDR3 sequence: CASSLIGRGRPQYF. The CDR3 DNA follows: TGTGCCAGCAGTTTAATTGGAAGAGGGCGGCCGCAGTATTTT.